The rows below give T cell receptor beta chains drawn from one sample of a study of early T cells in non-severe SARS-CoV-2 infection. TCRdb reprocessed the 5' RACE reads via MiXCR and lists one record per CDR3 protein. The table has roughly 46,000 distinct CDR3 sequences, 7% to 7.5% seen once. The sequencing input was whole blood. The receptors come from an adult who was a healthcare worker with PCR-confirmed SARS-CoV-2 infection or an uninfected control (not recorded which). CDR3s include the opening cysteine and the closing phenylalanine or tryptophan. Fields, in order: clone size, J gene, V gene, D gene, CDR3 protein, CDR3 DNA. D genes are given only for firm matches. For some rows the clone size is stated as once, few or many, or as a class when expanded; others skip it.

many	TRBJ2-5	TRBV11-2	.	CASSKGQGQETQYF	TGTGCCAGCAGCAAGGGTCAGGGGCAAGAGACCCAGTACTTC
.	TRBJ2-3	TRBV6-4	TRBD2	CASSRTSGTGTDTQYF	TGTGCCAGCAGTCGGACTAGCGGGACTGGCACAGATACGCAGTATTTT
few	TRBJ2-7	TRBV7-2	TRBD2	CASSRGPPGGSYEQYF	TGTGCCAGCAGCCGCGGACCCCCGGGAGGCTCCTACGAGCAGTACTTC
many	TRBJ2-3	TRBV7-3	TRBD1	CASSFGDRVGADTQYF	TGTGCCAGCAGCTTTGGCGACAGGGTGGGGGCAGATACGCAGTATTTT
many	TRBJ2-6	TRBV20-1	.	CSASARPPGSGANVLTF	TGCAGTGCTAGCGCGCGGCCCCCAGGCTCTGGGGCCAACGTCCTGACTTTC
few	TRBJ2-2	TRBV7-3	.	CASSVSGNTGELFF	TGTGCCAGCAGCGTATCAGGGAACACCGGGGAGCTGTTTTTT
few	TRBJ2-5	TRBV19	.	CASSVRQQETQYF	TGTGCCAGTAGTGTCAGACAACAAGAGACCCAGTACTTC
few	TRBJ2-5	TRBV12-3/TRBV12-4	.	CASSLSSEGETQYF	TGTGCCAGCAGTTTATCTTCCGAGGGAGAGACCCAGTACTTC
many	TRBJ2-2	TRBV4-1	.	CASSALVNTGELFF	TGCGCCAGCAGCGCTCTAGTGAACACCGGGGAGCTGTTTTTT
.	TRBJ2-7	TRBV19	.	CASSKTGTSYEQYF	TGTGCCAGTAGTAAGACAGGGACTTCTTACGAGCAGTACTTC
few	TRBJ2-1	TRBV4-1	.	CASGPSARDNEQFF	TGCGCCAGCGGCCCCTCCGCCAGGGACAATGAGCAGTTCTTC
few	TRBJ2-3	TRBV18	.	CASSLSSADTQYF	TGTGCCAGCTCACTTAGTAGCGCAGATACGCAGTATTTT
.	TRBJ1-1	TRBV3-1	TRBD1	CASSPTGATPTEAFF	TGTGCCAGCAGCCCTACAGGGGCCACCCCCACTGAAGCTTTCTTT
few	TRBJ1-6	TRBV12-3/TRBV12-4	.	CASSLLSKGGSPLHF	TGTGCCAGCAGTCTCCTCTCGAAGGGTGGATCACCCCTCCACTTT
few	TRBJ1-1	TRBV4-1	.	CASSQDDRQNTEAFF	TGCGCCAGCAGCCAAGATGACAGACAGAACACTGAAGCTTTCTTT
few	TRBJ1-2	TRBV11-2	.	CASSFPGAQGGYTF	TGTGCCAGCAGCTTTCCGGGGGCGCAGGGTGGCTACACCTTC
few	TRBJ2-1	TRBV6-9	TRBD1	CASSYRDRDNEQFF	TGTGCCAGCAGTTATAGGGACAGAGACAATGAGCAGTTCTTC
many	TRBJ2-7	TRBV2	.	CASSEWGYEQYF	TGTGCCAGCAGTGAATGGGGCTACGAGCAGTACTTC
few	TRBJ1-1	TRBV6-5	.	CASSSPWAEAFF	TGTGCCAGCAGCTCGCCCTGGGCTGAAGCTTTCTTT
many	TRBJ2-1	TRBV5-1	TRBD2	CASSRGDPYNEQFF	TGCGCCAGCAGTCGGGGGGATCCCTACAATGAGCAGTTCTTC
many	TRBJ2-7	TRBV20-1	.	CSASSQGPNSYEQYF	TGCAGTGCTTCCTCCCAGGGGCCCAACTCCTACGAGCAGTACTTC
few	TRBJ1-2	TRBV29-1	.	CSVRGRSYGYTF	TGCAGCGTTCGGGGGCGAAGCTATGGCTACACCTTC
many	TRBJ1-5	TRBV6-1	.	CASSEAPGKGNQPQHF	TGTGCCAGCAGTGAAGCCCCAGGGAAGGGCAATCAGCCCCAGCATTTT
many	TRBJ1-4	TRBV7-6	.	CASRGSEMEKLFF	TGTGCCAGCAGAGGGTCCGAGATGGAAAAACTGTTTTTT
few	TRBJ2-2	TRBV24-1	.	CATSDFITGELFF	TGTGCCACCAGTGATTTCATAACTGGGGAGCTGTTTTTT
.	TRBJ1-2	TRBV4-1	TRBD1	CASSQYTGAPGGYTF	TGCGCCAGCAGCCAGTATACAGGGGCCCCCGGTGGCTACACCTTC
few	TRBJ2-1	TRBV7-2	TRBD2	CASSFYSGGLYEQFF	TGTGCCAGCAGCTTTTACAGCGGGGGGCTGTATGAGCAGTTCTTC
.	TRBJ1-1	TRBV13	.	CASSLEDKVAFF	TGTGCCAGCAGCTTAGAGGACAAAGTGGCTTTCTTT
many	TRBJ2-2	TRBV4-3	.	CASSQSGIGGELFF	TGCGCCAGCAGCCAATCAGGAATCGGCGGGGAGCTGTTTTTT
.	TRBJ2-3	TRBV5-6	.	CASSFPADTQYF	TGTGCCAGCAGCTTCCCCGCAGATACGCAGTATTTT
.	TRBJ2-5	TRBV11-2	TRBD2	CASSLPGGQETQYF	TGTGCCAGCAGCTTACCGGGGGGTCAAGAGACCCAGTACTTC
.	TRBJ2-1	TRBV5-4	TRBD1	CASSLGLGQNEQFF	TGTGCCAGCAGCTTGGGGTTGGGACAGAATGAGCAGTTCTTC
.	TRBJ2-7	TRBV6-1	.	CASKRYEQYF	TGTGCCAGCAAAAGATACGAGCAGTACTTC
few	TRBJ2-7	TRBV30	.	CAWSRDASYEQYF	TGTGCCTGGAGTAGGGACGCTTCCTACGAGCAGTACTTC
few	TRBJ2-7	TRBV29-1	TRBD1	CSVEEVDREYEQYF	TGCAGCGTTGAAGAGGTGGACAGGGAATACGAGCAGTACTTC
many	TRBJ2-3	TRBV5-1	TRBD1	CASTSGQGTDTQYF	TGCGCCAGCACATCGGGACAGGGCACAGATACGCAGTATTTT
many	TRBJ1-1	TRBV7-2	.	CASSLNGGGIGEAFF	TGTGCCAGCAGCTTAAACGGTGGAGGGATTGGTGAAGCTTTCTTT
many	TRBJ1-6	TRBV5-1	.	CASRTESYNSPLHF	TGCGCCAGCCGGACAGAATCCTATAATTCACCCCTCCACTTT
many	TRBJ1-5	TRBV6-1	.	CASSDGRGKQPQHF	TGTGCCAGCAGTGATGGCAGGGGCAAACAGCCCCAGCATTTT
few	TRBJ2-7	TRBV5-8	.	CASSPSGFYEQYF	TGTGCCAGCAGTCCAAGCGGGTTCTACGAGCAGTACTTC
many	TRBJ1-1	TRBV20-1	.	CSAAGTPNTEAFF	TGCAGTGCTGCCGGGACACCGAACACTGAAGCTTTCTTT
.	TRBJ1-2	TRBV5-4	TRBD1	CASSLEGQVPYGYTF	TGTGCCAGCAGCTTGGAGGGACAGGTGCCCTATGGCTACACCTTC
few	TRBJ2-3	TRBV5-1	.	CASSLEGHKYTDTQYF	TGCGCCAGCAGCTTGGAGGGCCACAAATACACAGATACGCAGTATTTT
many	TRBJ2-1	TRBV20-1	.	CSARDPGSNEQFF	TGCAGTGCTAGAGATCCAGGGAGCAATGAGCAGTTCTTC
many	TRBJ1-5	TRBV20-1	TRBD1	CSARRQGAVNQPQHF	TGCAGTGCGAGACGACAGGGGGCCGTGAATCAGCCCCAGCATTTT
few	TRBJ2-3	TRBV10-3	.	CAIRGTSDTQYF	TGTGCCATCAGGGGGACCTCAGATACGCAGTATTTT
many	TRBJ2-3	TRBV6-2/TRBV6-3	TRBD2	CASSPGLGSTDTQYF	TGTGCCAGCAGCCCGGGACTAGGGAGCACAGATACGCAGTATTTT
few	TRBJ2-2	TRBV10-1	.	CASSYRDGTGELFF	TGCGCCAGCAGTTACCGGGACGGCACCGGGGAGCTGTTTTTT